Below are 25 T cell receptor beta chains sequenced from a single sample in a study of T cells in localized non-small cell lung cancer. Method: immunoSEQ multiplex PCR; TCRdb's copy keeps in-frame clones and lacks some. Here the sample spans 70,000 to 95,000 clones, under 95% being singletons. The specimen comprised PBMCs, sampled before any cancer treatment. These receptor sequences come from a woman between 40 and 69 years old with stage II squamous cell lung carcinoma.

J is TRBJ2-2 and V is TRBV19; no definite D call. V lost 6 bases and J 10 bases, leaving 12 bases between the germline ends. Germline CDR1 and CDR2: LNHDA and SQIVND (reference sequence). CDR3 length equals 12 residues. The CDR3: CASSPGVAELFF. The CDR3 DNA sequence: TGTGCCAGTAGCCCTGGGGTCGCGGAGCTGTTTTTT.

This chain's CDR3 is CASSDARNTEAFF. The CDR3 region has the DNA TGTGCCAGCAGTGACGCCAGGAACACTGAAGCTTTCTTT. J is TRBJ1-1 and V is TRBV2; no clear D gene. V dropped 3 bases and J dropped 1 base, with 6 bases sitting between them. The CDR3 is made up of 13 amino acids. The germline V gene has CDR1 SNHLY and CDR2 FYNNEI.

The chain uses TRBV2 and TRBJ1-2, with a weak D call TRBD1 (5 bases). This CDR3 contains 11 residues. Deletions cut 8 bases from V and 8 bases from J, with 12 bases between. From germline, CDR1 is SNHLY and CDR2 FYNNEI. The CDR3: CASFGAMGYTF. For the CDR3, the DNA is TGTGCCAGCTTCGGGGCAATGGGCTACACCTTC.

This clone was found once. The CDR3 DNA reads as TGTGCTCGGCCCCCAGGGGGTAACTATGGCTACACCTTC. It encodes CARPPGGNYGYTF. The rearrangement joins TRBV27 to TRBJ1-2; 7 bases are a match to TRBD1. Germline values: CDR1 MNHEY, CDR2 SMNVEV (reference sequence). There are 13 residues in the CDR3.

This sequence joins TRBV13 and TRBJ2-3, with D hard to call. The CDR3 sequence is 15 residues long. Deletions cut 5 bases from V and 3 bases from J, with 15 bases between. CDR1 PRHDT and CDR2 FYEKMQ come from the germline V gene (reference sequence). CDR3 residues: CASSPARWPTDTQYF. The DNA for the CDR3 is TGTGCCAGCAGCCCTGCCAGGTGGCCTACAGATACGCAGTATTTT.

The genes are TRBV4-1 and TRBJ1-2, with D maybe TRBD1 (6 bases). The CDR3 is 18 amino acids. Germline V gene data show CDR1 as MGHRA and CDR2 as YSYEKL. Deletions cut 0 bases from V and 2 bases from J, with 19 bases between. The CDR3 DNA sequence: TGCGCCAGCAGCCAAGATGGGCAGGGGATAATTAGGAACTATGGCTACACCTTC. This codes for CASSQDGQGIIRNYGYTF.

In this sample, this clone turned up once. This chain joins TRBV7-8 and TRBJ2-1; 10 bases agree with TRBD2. The V gene end was trimmed by 5 bases and the J gene end by 0 bases; junction bases not matched to a gene: 4. This CDR3 contains 16 residues. Germline assignment: CDR1 SGHVS and CDR2 FQNEAQ. CDR3 nucleotide sequence: TGTGCCAGCAGCCCTTCTAGCGGGAGCTCCTACAATGAGCAGTTCTTC. Its protein is CASSPSSGSSYNEQFF.

J is TRBJ2-5 and V is TRBV28; D ambiguous. CDR3 length: 19 amino acids. Per germline, CDR1 MDHEN and CDR2 SYDVKM. V lost 5 bases and J 5 bases, leaving 30 bases between the germline ends. As DNA, the CDR3 is TGTGCCAGCAGTGTAGGAGTAGCTCGCGGCCTACAGAAAGCCGAGACCCAGTACTTC. This encodes CASSVGVARGLQKAETQYF.

The V gene is TRBV30, the J gene TRBJ1-2; TRBD1 matches 7 bases. V shed 3 bases and J 7 bases; nucleotides not matched to a gene: 5. Germline V gene lookup returns CDR1 GTSNPN and CDR2 SVGIG (reference sequence). This CDR3 comprises 12 residues. The CDR3 loop reads CAWSPGTVGYTF. In DNA, the CDR3 is TGTGCCTGGAGCCCCGGGACAGTTGGCTACACCTTC.

This clone showed up just once. The chain employs TRBV29-1 and TRBJ1-2, with D unclear. Per germline, CDR1 SQVTM and CDR2 ANQGSEA. This CDR3 is 13 amino acids long. V was clipped by 3 bases and J by 4 bases, with 12 bases between them. CDR3 sequence (DNA): TGCAGCGTTGAGGGCGCAGGTGTCTATGGCTACACCTTC. This sequence encodes CSVEGAGVYGYTF.

CDR3 sequence: CASRMTGTYNEQFF. The CDR3 bases are TGTGCCAGCAGAATGACAGGGACTTACAATGAGCAGTTCTTC. This rearrangement joins TRBV13 to TRBJ2-1, with a weak D call TRBD1 (7 bases). Germline assignment: CDR1 PRHDT and CDR2 FYEKMQ (reference sequence). V was cut by 6 bases and J by 4 bases, with 13 bases left in between. CDR3 length: 14 amino acids.

The chain has TRBV5-1 and TRBJ1-3, with TRBD1 matching over 9 bases. Germline V gene data show CDR1 as SGHRS and CDR2 as YFSETQ. This CDR3 is built from 17 residues. V shed 0 bases, J shed 1 base, and the junction held 5 bases outside the gene matches. CDR3 sequence: CASSLAGTGNSGNTIYF. CDR3 DNA sequence: TGCGCCAGCAGCTTGGCCGGGACAGGGAATTCTGGAAACACCATATATTTT.

The gene calls are TRBV2 and TRBJ2-1; 7 bases align to TRBD1. CDR1 SNHLY and CDR2 FYNNEI come from the germline V gene. The junction had 10 bases not matched to a gene; V was cut back by 8 bases and J by 6 bases. This CDR3 contains 14 residues. CDR3 loop: CASGRGPWINEQFF. The CDR3 nucleotides read TGTGCCAGCGGAAGGGGGCCGTGGATCAATGAGCAGTTCTTC.

V and J are TRBV18 and TRBJ2-1, with TRBD1 as a possible D gene (6 bases). CDR1 and CDR2 (germline): KGHSH, LQKENI. CDR3 length: 15 residues. Trimming cost V 3 bases and J 7 bases, with 16 bases left between them. In DNA, the CDR3 is TGTGCCAGCTCACCCCGGGACAAGCCGATTAATGAGCAGTTCTTC. Its protein product is CASSPRDKPINEQFF.

The CDR3 DNA reads TGTGCCAGCATAGAACAGGGTCCATCGAGGGAGCAGTACTTC. It encodes CASIEQGPSREQYF. The chain combines TRBV2 with TRBJ2-7; D possibly corresponds to TRBD1 (6 bases). CDR1 SNHLY and CDR2 FYNNEI come from the germline V gene. This CDR3 has 14 residues. V gave up 7 bases and J gave up 7 bases, with 20 bases separating them.

The rearrangement links TRBV6-1 to TRBJ1-3; 8 bases line up with TRBD1. Unmatched junction bases numbered 12, after V lost 4 bases and J lost 4 bases. Per the germline V gene, CDR1 is MNHNS and CDR2 is SASEGT. This CDR3 contains 17 residues. The CDR3 loop reads CASSGGQGIVEGNTIYF. The CDR3 coding sequence is TGTGCCAGCAGTGGAGGACAGGGCATTGTAGAGGGAAACACCATATATTTT.

The sample holds one count of this clone. The J gene is TRBJ2-3, the V gene TRBV6-5; no clear D gene. The CDR3 runs 11 residues. Per the germline V gene, CDR1 is MNHEY and CDR2 is SVGAGI. Trimming stripped 5 bases from V and 6 bases from J, with 6 bases between. CDR3 in amino acids: CASSEVDTQYF. The CDR3 DNA follows: TGTGCCAGCAGTGAAGTTGATACGCAGTATTTT.

The chain carries TRBV19 and TRBJ2-5, with D perhaps TRBD2 (6 bases). Germline lookup yields CDR1 LNHDA and CDR2 SQIVND (reference sequence). The germline V and J ends were trimmed by 8 bases and 4 bases, with 17 bases remaining between them. CDR3 length equals 14 residues. Written as DNA, the CDR3 is TGTGCCAGTTCGGGAGACAACCGTGGAGAGACCCAGTACTTC. It yields the protein CASSGDNRGETQYF.

The rearrangement joins TRBV6-4 to TRBJ1-1, with D unresolved. The germline gives CDR1 MRHNA, CDR2 SNTAGT. V was trimmed by 5 bases and J by 1 base, leaving 8 bases between them. CDR3 length equals 13 residues. In DNA, the CDR3 is TGTGCCAGCAGTTTTACCGAGAACACTGAAGCTTTCTTT. Encoded protein: CASSFTENTEAFF.

V usage is TRBV10-2 and J usage is TRBJ2-3; D is perhaps TRBD1 or TRBD2 (5 bases each). There are 15 residues in the CDR3. The V gene lost 0 bases and the J gene lost 2 bases, with 9 bases spanning the gap. From germline, CDR1 is WSHSY and CDR2 SAAADI. The DNA for the CDR3 is TGCGCCAGCAGTGAGTCGGGGGTGAACACAGATACGCAGTATTTT. As protein: CASSESGVNTDTQYF.

The chain couples TRBV9 to TRBJ1-1; D is perhaps TRBD1 (5 bases). Deletions cut 1 base from V and 4 bases from J, with 11 bases between. The CDR3 has 14 residues. From germline, CDR1 is SGDLS and CDR2 YYNGEE. The CDR3 loop reads CASSVTGVATEAFF. The CDR3 nucleotides are TGTGCCAGCAGCGTAACGGGGGTGGCCACTGAAGCTTTCTTT.

The chain has TRBV7-6 and TRBJ2-7, with D unresolved. Trimming removed 3 bases from V and 7 bases from J, with 10 bases in between. Per germline, CDR1 SGHVS and CDR2 FNYEAQ. The length of the CDR3 is 12 residues. The CDR3 DNA reads TGTGCCAGCAGCTTTTCAGGTGGGGAGCAGTACTTC. Residues: CASSFSGGEQYF. Full variable domain (missing parts from reference TRBV7-6 and TRBJ2-7): GAGVSQSPRYKVTKRGQDVALRCDPISGHVSLYWYRQALGQGPEFLTYFNYEAQQDKSGLPNDRFSAERPEGSISTLTIQRTEQRDSAMYRCASSFSGGEQYFGPGTRLTVT.

CDR3 sequence: CASSWRIRQGETQYF. In DNA form, the CDR3 reads TGTGCCAGCAGCTGGAGGATACGTCAAGGAGAGACCCAGTACTTC. The chain uses TRBV5-6 and TRBJ2-5; D might be TRBD2 (5 bases). Trimming left V 3 bases short and J 4 bases short, with 16 bases between. Germline loops: CDR1 SGHDT, CDR2 YYEEEE. CDR3 length: 15 residues.

The chain joins TRBV6-5 to TRBJ2-5; 8 positions agree with TRBD2. This CDR3 has 16 amino acids. CDR1 is MNHEY and CDR2 is SVGAGI in the germline V gene. With 4 bases clipped from V and 2 bases from J, the junction kept 9 bases outside the gene matches. The chain's CDR3 is CASSSAGGGPQETQYF. The CDR3 DNA follows: TGTGCCAGCAGTTCCGCCGGCGGGGGGCCACAAGAGACCCAGTACTTC.

The CDR3: CASSEQSGTGSDTQYF. CDR3 in DNA: TGTGCCAGCAGTGAACAGTCCGGGACAGGGTCAGATACGCAGTATTTT. The chain is built from TRBV2 and TRBJ2-3, with 9 nucleotides matching TRBD1. V was pared by 2 bases and J by 4 bases, with 7 bases of the junction left unmatched. There are 16 residues in the CDR3. Per the germline V gene, CDR1 is SNHLY and CDR2 is FYNNEI.